These 26 T cell receptor beta chains came from one sample sequenced in a study of blood T cell repertoires in COVID-19. The protocol was immunoSEQ multiplex PCR, while the TCRdb copy is restricted to in-frame clones and leaves out a portion. Among around 200,000 clones listed, 80% to 85% were seen once. Sequenced material: peripheral blood. These receptors were collected from a man in his forties or fifties with active or convalescent COVID-19.

This clone appeared a single time. V gene TRBV9 combines with J gene TRBJ2-6; D possibly corresponds to TRBD1 (5 bases). There are 19 residues in the CDR3. V was cut by 4 bases and J by 0 bases, with 20 bases left in between. Germline lookup yields CDR1 SGDLS and CDR2 YYNGEE. CDR3 residues: CASSTTTQVQVSGANVLTF. The DNA for the CDR3 is TGTGCCAGCAGCACCACGACCCAGGTACAGGTCTCTGGGGCCAACGTCCTGACTTTC.

This chain uses TRBV2 with TRBJ2-1, with 10 nucleotides matching TRBD1. The CDR3 consists of 15 residues. With V trimmed by 4 bases and J by 7 bases, 7 bases remained unmatched. The germline gives CDR1 SNHLY, CDR2 FYNNEI. The CDR3, as DNA: TGTGCCAGCAGTGTGTCGGGACAGGGGAGGAATGAGCAGTTCTTC. Its translation is CASSVSGQGRNEQFF.

The chain joins TRBV7-8 to TRBJ2-5, with 8 bases fitting TRBD1. The CDR3 consists of 17 residues. Germline values: CDR1 SGHVS, CDR2 FQNEAQ. V was clipped by 3 bases and J by 5 bases; unmatched bases: 14. The CDR3 region has the DNA TGTGCCAGCAGCTTCGGTCTTGGGCAGGGGGCTGGGGAGACCCAGTACTTC. Translating gives CASSFGLGQGAGETQYF.

The V gene is TRBV5-1, the J gene TRBJ2-3; the D is unclear. The CDR3 is made up of 15 amino acids. Germline CDR1 SGHRS, CDR2 YFSETQ. Trimming took 0 bases from V and 6 from J, leaving 14 bases between them. As DNA, the CDR3 is TGCGCCAGCAGCTTGGAGGATCCGTCGAGGGATACGCAGTATTTT. Translated: CASSLEDPSRDTQYF.

The V gene is TRBV27, the J gene TRBJ2-3; D unresolved. Between the trimmed V and J ends, which lost 7 bases and 15 bases, there was a span of 11 bases. Germline loops: CDR1 MNHEY, CDR2 SMNVEV (reference sequence). The CDR3 spans 9 residues. CDR3 sequence: CASMRTPYF. In DNA form, the CDR3 reads TGTGCCAGCATGAGAACTCCCTATTTT.

The CDR3 reads CASSWDLADTQYF. DNA of the CDR3: TGCGCCAGCAGCTGGGACTTGGCGGATACGCAGTATTTT. The rearrangement joins TRBV5-1 to TRBJ2-3; weak D call: TRBD2 (6 bases). The V end was cut by 3 bases, the J end by 6 bases, with 11 bases between. The CDR3 contains 13 residues. CDR1 SGHRS and CDR2 YFSETQ come from the germline V gene.

The gene calls are TRBV5-1 and TRBJ2-7; a weak D match, TRBD1 (6 bases). The germline V gene has CDR1 SGHRS and CDR2 YFSETQ. V shed 4 bases and J shed 1 base, with 9 bases lying between them. The length of the CDR3 is 13 residues. CDR3 sequence: CASSQTGSYEQYF. CDR3 DNA sequence: TGCGCCAGCAGCCAGACAGGATCCTACGAGCAGTACTTC.

The chain has TRBV3-1 (or the pseudogene TRBV3-2) and TRBJ2-3, with D possibly TRBD1 on 5 matching bases. V was shortened by 4 bases and J by 1 base, with 12 bases between the two germline ends. Germline V lookup: CDR1 LGHDT, CDR2 YNNKEL (reference sequence). The CDR3 covers 15 residues. CDR3: CASSPDRPRTDTQYF. The CDR3 bases are TGTGCCAGCAGCCCCGACAGACCCCGCACAGATACGCAGTATTTT.

The CDR3 protein is CASSQTTQGNQPQHF. The CDR3 coding sequence is TGCGCCAGCAGCCAAACTACCCAGGGGAATCAGCCCCAGCATTTT. V usage is TRBV4-3 and J usage is TRBJ1-5, with D tentatively TRBD1 (6 bases). There are 15 residues in the CDR3. The germline gives CDR1 LGHNA, CDR2 YSLEER. Trimming pared 2 bases from V and 4 bases from J, leaving 12 bases between.

The rearrangement links TRBV30 to TRBJ2-7; D might be TRBD1 (7 bases). Germline values: CDR1 GTSNPN, CDR2 SVGIG (reference sequence). The V gene lost 0 bases and the J gene lost 3 bases, with 21 bases spanning the gap. CDR3 length: 17 residues. The DNA for the CDR3 is TGTGCCTGGAGTGTACCAGGGGGGCTCGCCCTCCGCTACGAGCAGTACTTC. Amino acids: CAWSVPGGLALRYEQYF.

The chain links TRBV6-1 to TRBJ1-6, with 9 bases aligning to TRBD1. V was clipped by 3 bases and J by 9 bases; unmatched bases: 6. The CDR3 contains 15 residues. The germline CDR1 and CDR2 sequences are MNHNS and SASEGT. The CDR3 sequence is CASSDGTGGFSPLHF. Written as DNA, the CDR3 is TGTGCCAGCAGTGATGGTACAGGGGGCTTTTCACCCCTCCACTTT.

This chain joins TRBV30 and TRBJ1-1, with a weak D call TRBD1 (6 bases). The germline V gene has CDR1 GTSNPN and CDR2 SVGIG (reference sequence). The CDR3 contains 14 residues. Trimming took off 5 bases at V and 5 bases at J, with 18 bases between the two ends. The CDR3 loop is CAWAAGQGITEAFF. Written as DNA, the CDR3 is TGTGCCTGGGCAGCCGGCCAGGGGATTACTGAAGCTTTCTTT.

The chain combines TRBV4-1 with TRBJ2-3; 13 nucleotides align to TRBD2. This CDR3 comprises 16 residues. Germline V gene data show CDR1 as MGHRA and CDR2 as YSYEKL. V shed 5 bases and J 5 bases; nucleotides not matched to a gene: 7. For the CDR3, the DNA is TGCGCCAGCAGCAGAGGGACTAGCGGGAATGTAGATACGCAGTATTTT. Its protein product is CASSRGTSGNVDTQYF.

The chain uses TRBV19 and TRBJ2-6, with a tentative D call TRBD1 (5 bases). The CDR3 length is 17 residues. Per germline, CDR1 LNHDA and CDR2 SQIVND (reference sequence). The ends were cut back, 6 bases at V and 1 base at J, with 16 bases in the middle. In DNA form, the CDR3 reads TGTGCCAGTAGCCGAAGAACGCAGGGTTCTGGGGCCAACGTCCTGACTTTC. Amino acids: CASSRRTQGSGANVLTF.

The V call is TRBV10-3, the J call TRBJ2-3; 10 positions match TRBD2. The CDR3 is made up of 14 amino acids. Germline CDR1 reads ENHRY; CDR2 reads SYGVKD. Trimming took 6 bases from V and 4 from J; bases not matched to a gene: 4. As DNA, the CDR3 is TGTGCCATCAGCTCCACTAGCGGGGCAGATACGCAGTATTTT. It encodes CAISSTSGADTQYF.

This clone was found once. V usage is TRBV19 and J usage is TRBJ2-2, with 13 nucleotides matching TRBD2. Germline V gives CDR1 LNHDA, CDR2 SQIVND (reference sequence). The CDR3 covers 18 residues. Losses at the gene ends were 0 bases for V and 3 bases for J; bases not matched to a gene: 4. CDR3 sequence reads: CASSIELAGGRHTGELFF. In DNA, the CDR3 is TGTGCCAGTAGTATAGAACTAGCGGGGGGGCGGCACACCGGGGAGCTGTTTTTT.

The J gene is TRBJ2-3, the V gene TRBV24-1; 7 bases agree with TRBD2. The CDR3 totals 17 residues. The germline gives CDR1 KGHDR, CDR2 SFDVKD. With 2 bases clipped from V and 1 base from J, the junction kept 8 bases outside the gene matches. The CDR3 sequence: CATSDSMVAGGTDTQYF. The DNA for the CDR3 is TGTGCCACCAGTGATTCGATGGTAGCGGGCGGCACAGATACGCAGTATTTT.

This chain uses TRBV28 with TRBJ1-2, with 12 bases that match TRBD1. V was pared by 2 bases and J by 6 bases, with 4 bases of the junction left unmatched. Germline CDR1 is MDHEN and CDR2 is SYDVKM. The CDR3 sequence is 15 residues long. The CDR3 sequence is CASSLGTGGTDGYTF. The DNA of the CDR3 is TGTGCCAGCAGTTTAGGGACAGGGGGCACGGATGGCTACACCTTC.

The chain carries TRBV6-5 and TRBJ1-1, with unresolved D. Trimming stripped 1 base from V and 1 base from J, with 7 bases between. The CDR3 is made up of 14 amino acids. Per germline, CDR1 MNHEY and CDR2 SVGAGI. CDR3: CASSYFGPNTEAFF. The CDR3 DNA is TGTGCCAGCAGTTACTTCGGTCCGAACACTGAAGCTTTCTTT.

This clone has just one count. The CDR3 reads CASSSDRAYNEQFF. As DNA, the CDR3 is TGTGCCAGCAGTTCAGACAGGGCCTACAATGAGCAGTTCTTC. V and J are TRBV6-5 and TRBJ2-1; 7 nucleotides match TRBD1. This CDR3 region has 14 residues. Germline trimming cut 4 bases from V and 2 bases from J; bases unmatched to any gene: 2. Germline lookup yields CDR1 MNHEY and CDR2 SVGAGI.

The chain recombines TRBV19 with TRBJ2-1, with a weak D call TRBD2 (5 bases). Germline CDR1 is LNHDA and CDR2 is SQIVND (reference sequence). This CDR3 region has 15 residues. Trimming stripped 4 bases from V and 15 bases from J, with 25 bases between. This CDR3 is CASSTPASGKPGVFF. The CDR3 region has the DNA TGTGCCAGTAGTACTCCCGCGAGCGGCAAACCAGGAGTGTTCTTC.

V gene TRBV27 combines with J gene TRBJ2-7, with 9 bases matching TRBD1. V lost 7 bases and J lost 5; bases outside the gene matches: 6. The CDR3 loop spans 13 amino acids. Germline V gives CDR1 MNHEY, CDR2 SMNVEV (reference sequence). The CDR3 region has the DNA TGTGCCAGCAAGGACAGGGGTTTTGACGAGCAGTACTTC. It codes for CASKDRGFDEQYF.

V usage is TRBV7-2 and J usage is TRBJ1-1, with D possibly TRBD1 on 6 matching bases. Per the germline V gene, CDR1 is SGHTA and CDR2 is FQGNSA. The CDR3 length is 14 residues. The V and J ends lost 3 bases and 3 bases respectively, with 11 bases between them. The CDR3 spells CASSFWGLDTEAFF. The CDR3 DNA is TGTGCCAGCAGCTTCTGGGGGCTGGACACTGAAGCTTTCTTT.

The genes are TRBV27 and TRBJ1-4; D is unresolved. The germline CDR1 and CDR2 sequences are MNHEY and SMNVEV (reference sequence). This CDR3 is 14 amino acids long. V lost 4 bases and J lost 0, with 6 bases in between. CDR3 amino acids: CASSSGATNEKLFF. The CDR3 DNA is TGTGCCAGCAGTTCAGGTGCAACTAATGAAAAACTGTTTTTT. Complete variable domain (other parts from reference TRBV27 and TRBJ1-4): EAQVTQNPRYLITVTGKKLTVTCSQNMNHEYMSWYRQDPGLGLRQIYYSMNVEVTDKGDVPEGYKVSRKEKRNFPLILESPSPNQTSLYFCASSSGATNEKLFFGSGTQLSVL.

The chain recombines TRBV4-2 with TRBJ2-1, with TRBD1 matching over 7 bases. The CDR3 consists of 16 residues. The trim removed 0 bases at V and 5 bases at J, leaving 7 bases unmatched. Germline CDR1 reads LGHNA; CDR2 reads YNFKEQ. This chain's CDR3 is CASSQDPTGTNNEQFF. CDR3 DNA sequence: TGTGCCAGCAGCCAAGATCCGACAGGGACCAACAATGAGCAGTTCTTC.

The rearrangement links TRBV15 to TRBJ2-3, with D perhaps TRBD2 (6 bases). There are 15 residues in the CDR3. Trimming shortened V by 3 bases and J by 6 bases, and 16 bases separated the two germline ends. The V gene's germline CDR1 is LNHNV and CDR2 YYDKDF (reference sequence). The DNA of the CDR3 is TGTGCCACCAGCAGCCGTAAGGTCCGGGGGGATACGCAGTATTTT. Its translation: CATSSRKVRGDTQYF.